This T cell receptor (beta chain) comes out of a study of cytotoxic CD8 clonotypes in ibrutinib-treated CLL. Generated by immunoSEQ multiplex PCR, the TCRdb table keeps only in-frame clones and is missing some. The repertoire has 50,000 to 75,000 clones, around 68% of them found once; the top ten carry 40% to 45%. The V gene end was trimmed by 6 bases and the J gene end by 5 bases; junction bases not matched to a gene: 9. The CDR3 loop spans 13 amino acids. Germline V gene lookup returns CDR1 SQVTM and CDR2 ANQGSEA. The sequence came from a human donor with chronic lymphocytic leukemia. Sequencing was performed on PBMCs, taken after 12 months of ibrutinib treatment. The J gene is TRBJ2-7, the V gene TRBV29-1; 8 nucleotides agree with TRBD2. The CDR3 DNA is TGCAGCGTCGGGATAAGCGGGAGTCACGAGCAGTACTTC. As protein: CSVGISGSHEQYF.